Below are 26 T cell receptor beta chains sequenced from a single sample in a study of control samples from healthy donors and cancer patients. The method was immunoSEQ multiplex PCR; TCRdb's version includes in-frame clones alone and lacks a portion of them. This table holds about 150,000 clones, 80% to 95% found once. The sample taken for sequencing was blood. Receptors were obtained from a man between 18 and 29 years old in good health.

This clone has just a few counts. The CDR3 is CASSDVGLAEQYF. CDR3 DNA sequence: TGTGCCAGCAGTGATGTTGGGTTAGCCGAGCAGTACTTC. The chain recombines TRBV2 with TRBJ2-7; D is ambiguous. In germline, CDR1 is SNHLY, CDR2 FYNNEI. This CDR3 spans 13 amino acids. Between the trimmed V and J ends, which lost 3 bases and 6 bases, there was a span of 12 bases.

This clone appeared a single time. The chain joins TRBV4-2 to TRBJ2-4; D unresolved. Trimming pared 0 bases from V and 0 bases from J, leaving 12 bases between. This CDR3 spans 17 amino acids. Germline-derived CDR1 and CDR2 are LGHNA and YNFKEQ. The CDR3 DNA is TGTGCCAGCAGCCAAGACAGCAGCCGTCTAGCCAAAAACATTCAGTACTTC. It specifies CASSQDSSRLAKNIQYF.

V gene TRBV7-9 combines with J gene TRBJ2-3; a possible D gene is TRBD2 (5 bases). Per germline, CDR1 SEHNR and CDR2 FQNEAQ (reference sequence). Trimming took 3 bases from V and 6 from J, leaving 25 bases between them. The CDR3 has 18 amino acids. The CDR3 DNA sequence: TGTGCCAGCAGCTTTAACGGCCGAGCGGTTGGGATGTTCGATACGCAGTATTTT. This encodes CASSFNGRAVGMFDTQYF.

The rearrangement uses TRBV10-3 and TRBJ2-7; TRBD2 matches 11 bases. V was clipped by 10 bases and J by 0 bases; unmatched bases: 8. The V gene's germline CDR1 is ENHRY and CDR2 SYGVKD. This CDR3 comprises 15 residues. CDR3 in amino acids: CATRDGTSGSYEQYF. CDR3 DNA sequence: TGTGCCACCAGAGATGGGACTAGCGGCTCCTACGAGCAGTACTTC.

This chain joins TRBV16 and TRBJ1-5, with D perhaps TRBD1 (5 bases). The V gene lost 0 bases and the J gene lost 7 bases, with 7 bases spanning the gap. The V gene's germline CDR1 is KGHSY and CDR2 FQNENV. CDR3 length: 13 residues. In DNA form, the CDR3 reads TGTGCCAGCAGCCAATCCCAGGGACAGCCCCAGCATTTT. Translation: CASSQSQGQPQHF.

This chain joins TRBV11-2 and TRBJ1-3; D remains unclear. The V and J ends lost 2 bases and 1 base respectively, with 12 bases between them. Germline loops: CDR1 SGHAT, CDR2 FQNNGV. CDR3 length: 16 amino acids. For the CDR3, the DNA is TGTGCCAGCAGCTTAATGGGAGGGCTGTCTGGAAACACCATATATTTT. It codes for CASSLMGGLSGNTIYF.

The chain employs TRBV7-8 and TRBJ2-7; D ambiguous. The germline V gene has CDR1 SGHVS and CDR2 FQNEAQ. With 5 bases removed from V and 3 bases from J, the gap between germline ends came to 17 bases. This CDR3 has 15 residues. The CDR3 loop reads CASSPLTTVGYEQYF. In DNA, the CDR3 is TGTGCCAGCAGCCCTCTTACAACGGTGGGCTACGAGCAGTACTTC.

CDR3 DNA: TGTGCCAGCAGCGCCGGGCCGAGAGAAGAGACCCAGTACTTC. It yields the protein CASSAGPREETQYF. The chain joins TRBV7-3 to TRBJ2-5; D not certain. V was trimmed by 5 bases and J by 3 bases, leaving 13 bases between them. This CDR3 comprises 14 residues. Germline values: CDR1 SGHTA, CDR2 FQGTGA.

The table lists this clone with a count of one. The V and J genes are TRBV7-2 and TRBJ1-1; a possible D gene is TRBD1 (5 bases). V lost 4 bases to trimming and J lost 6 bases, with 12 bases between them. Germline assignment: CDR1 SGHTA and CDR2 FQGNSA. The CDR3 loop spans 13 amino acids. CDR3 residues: CASSSRQFPEAFF. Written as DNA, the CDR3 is TGTGCCAGCAGCTCTAGACAGTTCCCTGAAGCTTTCTTT.

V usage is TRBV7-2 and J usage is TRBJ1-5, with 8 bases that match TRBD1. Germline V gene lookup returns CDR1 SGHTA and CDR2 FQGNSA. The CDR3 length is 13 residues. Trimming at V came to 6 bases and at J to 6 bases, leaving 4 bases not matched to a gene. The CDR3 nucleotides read TGTGCCAGCAGAGGACAGGGAGGTCAGCCCCAGCATTTT. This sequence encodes CASRGQGGQPQHF.

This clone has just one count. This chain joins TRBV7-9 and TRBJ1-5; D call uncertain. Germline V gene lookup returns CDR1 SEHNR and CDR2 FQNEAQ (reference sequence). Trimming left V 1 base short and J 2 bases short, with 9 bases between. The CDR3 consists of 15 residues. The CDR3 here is CASSLGEFGNQPQHF. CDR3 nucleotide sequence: TGTGCCAGCAGCTTAGGGGAGTTTGGCAATCAGCCCCAGCATTTT.

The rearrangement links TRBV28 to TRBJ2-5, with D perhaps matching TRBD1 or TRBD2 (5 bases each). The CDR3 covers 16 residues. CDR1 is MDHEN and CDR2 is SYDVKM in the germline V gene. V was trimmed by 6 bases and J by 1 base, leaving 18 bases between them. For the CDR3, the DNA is TGTGCCAGCAGCCCGTCTATTTATGGGACCCAAGAGACCCAGTACTTC. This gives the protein CASSPSIYGTQETQYF. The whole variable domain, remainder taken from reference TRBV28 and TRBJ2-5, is DVKVTQSSRYLVKRTGEKVFLECVQDMDHENMFWYRQDPGLGLRLIYFSYDVKMKEKGDIPEGYSVSREKKERFSLILESASTNQTSMYLCASSPSIYGTQETQYFGPGTRLLVL.

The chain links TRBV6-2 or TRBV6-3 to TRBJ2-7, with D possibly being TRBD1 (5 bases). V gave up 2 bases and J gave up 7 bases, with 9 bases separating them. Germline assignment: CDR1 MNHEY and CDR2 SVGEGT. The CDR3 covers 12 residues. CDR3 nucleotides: TGTGCCAGCAGTTACGGGGCTTGGGAGCAGTACTTC. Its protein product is CASSYGAWEQYF.

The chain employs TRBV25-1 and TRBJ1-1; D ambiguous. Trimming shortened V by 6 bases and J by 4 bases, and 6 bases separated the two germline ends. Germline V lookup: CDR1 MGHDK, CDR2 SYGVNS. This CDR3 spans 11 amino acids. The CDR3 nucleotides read TGTGCCAGCAGAGGAGGCACTGAAGCTTTCTTT. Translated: CASRGGTEAFF. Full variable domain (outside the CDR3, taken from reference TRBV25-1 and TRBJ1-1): EADIYQTPRYLVIGTGKKITLECSQTMGHDKMYWYQQDPGMELHLIHYSYGVNSTEKGDLSSESTVSRIRTEHFPLTLESARPSHTSQYLCASRGGTEAFFGQGTRLTVV.

CDR3 nucleotides: TGCGCCAGCAGCCTAGGGACAGGGAATGAAAAACTGTTTTTT. Its protein is CASSLGTGNEKLFF. This chain links TRBV4-1 with TRBJ1-4; 9 nucleotides align to TRBD1. J gave up 5 bases and V 4 bases, and 2 bases lay outside the gene matches. The CDR3 has 14 amino acids. In germline, CDR1 is MGHRA, CDR2 YSYEKL.

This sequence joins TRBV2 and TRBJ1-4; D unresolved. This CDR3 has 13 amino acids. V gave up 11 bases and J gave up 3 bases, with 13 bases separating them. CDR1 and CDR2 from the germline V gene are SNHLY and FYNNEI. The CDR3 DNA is TGTGCCGGACGGTGGGTGGCTAATGAAAAACTGTTTTTT. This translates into CAGRWVANEKLFF.

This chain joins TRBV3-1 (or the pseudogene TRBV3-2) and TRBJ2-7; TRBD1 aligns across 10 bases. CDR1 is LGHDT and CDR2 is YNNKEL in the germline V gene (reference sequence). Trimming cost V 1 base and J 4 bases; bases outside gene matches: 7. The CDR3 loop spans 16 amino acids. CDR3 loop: CASSQGRQGAVYEQYF. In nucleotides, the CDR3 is TGTGCCAGCAGCCAAGGACGACAGGGGGCGGTTTACGAGCAGTACTTC.

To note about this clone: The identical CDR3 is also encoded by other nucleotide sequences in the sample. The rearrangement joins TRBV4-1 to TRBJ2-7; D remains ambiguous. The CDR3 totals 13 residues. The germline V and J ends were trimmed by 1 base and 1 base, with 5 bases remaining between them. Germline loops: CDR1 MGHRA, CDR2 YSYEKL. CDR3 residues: CASSQVGSYEQYF. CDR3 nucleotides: TGCGCCAGCAGCCAAGTAGGTTCCTACGAGCAGTACTTC.

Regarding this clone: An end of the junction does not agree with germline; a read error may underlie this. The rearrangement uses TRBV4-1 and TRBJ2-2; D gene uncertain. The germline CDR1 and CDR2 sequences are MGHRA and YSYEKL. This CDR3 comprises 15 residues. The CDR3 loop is CASSQGPRNTRELFF. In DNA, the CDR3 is TGCGCCAGCAGCCAAGGCCCCCGTAACACCCGGGAGCTGTTTTTT.

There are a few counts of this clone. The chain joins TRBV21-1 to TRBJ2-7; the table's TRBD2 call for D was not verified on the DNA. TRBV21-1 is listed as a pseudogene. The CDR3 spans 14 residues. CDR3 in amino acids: CASAGTPLSLEQYF. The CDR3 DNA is TGTGCCAGCGCCGGGACTCCCTTGTCCCTCGAGCAGTACTTC.

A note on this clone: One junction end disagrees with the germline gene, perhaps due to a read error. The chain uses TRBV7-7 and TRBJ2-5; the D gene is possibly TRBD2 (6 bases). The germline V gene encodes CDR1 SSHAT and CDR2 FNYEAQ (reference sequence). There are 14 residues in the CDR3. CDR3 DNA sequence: TGTGCTAGCAGCGCGGCGGGGTTGGGGGAGACCCAGTACTTC. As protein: CASSAAGLGETQYF.

The CDR3 here is CASSSSGTGEGNEQFF. The CDR3 region has the DNA TGTGCCAGCAGCTCATCCGGGACAGGGGAAGGGAATGAGCAGTTCTTC. The rearrangement uses TRBV11-3 and TRBJ2-1; TRBD1 agrees at 10 bases. Trimming removed 4 bases from V and 7 bases from J; junction bases left unmatched: 10. The CDR3 has 16 residues. CDR1 and CDR2 from the germline V gene are SGHNT and YENEEA.

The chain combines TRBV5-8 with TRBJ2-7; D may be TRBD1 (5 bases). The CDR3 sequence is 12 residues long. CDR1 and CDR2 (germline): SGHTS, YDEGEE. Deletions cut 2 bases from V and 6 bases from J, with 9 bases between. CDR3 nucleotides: TGTGCCAGCAGCTTAAGGGGTCTCGAGCAGTACTTC. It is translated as CASSLRGLEQYF.

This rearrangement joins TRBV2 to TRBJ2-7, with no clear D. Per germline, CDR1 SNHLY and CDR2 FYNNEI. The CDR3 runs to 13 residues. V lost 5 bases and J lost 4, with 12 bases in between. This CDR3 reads CASSKSRLYEQYF. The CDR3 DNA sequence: TGTGCCAGCAGTAAGAGTCGTTTGTACGAGCAGTACTTC.

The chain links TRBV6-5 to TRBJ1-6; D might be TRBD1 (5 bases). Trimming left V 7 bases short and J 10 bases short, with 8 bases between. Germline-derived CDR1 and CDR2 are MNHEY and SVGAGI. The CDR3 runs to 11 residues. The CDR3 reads CASTRDSPLHF. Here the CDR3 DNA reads TGTGCCAGCACCCGGGACTCACCCCTCCACTTT.

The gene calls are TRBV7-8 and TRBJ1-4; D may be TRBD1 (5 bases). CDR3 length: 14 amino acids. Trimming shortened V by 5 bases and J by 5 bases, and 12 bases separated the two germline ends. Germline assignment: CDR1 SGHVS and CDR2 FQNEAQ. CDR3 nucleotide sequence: TGTGCCAGCAGCAGGCCAGGGAGGAATGAAAAACTGTTTTTT. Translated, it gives CASSRPGRNEKLFF.